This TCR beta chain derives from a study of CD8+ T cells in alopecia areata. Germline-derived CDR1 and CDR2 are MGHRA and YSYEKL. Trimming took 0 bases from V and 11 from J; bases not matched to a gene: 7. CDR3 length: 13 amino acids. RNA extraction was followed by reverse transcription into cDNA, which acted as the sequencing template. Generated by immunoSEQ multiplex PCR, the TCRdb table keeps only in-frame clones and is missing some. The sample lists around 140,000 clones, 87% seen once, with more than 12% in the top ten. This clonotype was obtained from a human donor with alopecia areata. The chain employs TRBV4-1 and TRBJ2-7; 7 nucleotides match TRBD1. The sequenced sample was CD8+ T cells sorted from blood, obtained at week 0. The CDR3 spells CASSQERRGRKYF. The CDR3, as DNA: TGCGCCAGCAGCCAAGAACGAAGGGGGCGCAAGTACTTC.